The rows below give T cell receptor beta chains drawn from one sample of a study of blood T cell repertoires in COVID-19. Assay: immunoSEQ multiplex PCR; the TCRdb copy retains only in-frame clones and omits some. Seen here are over 45,000 clones, 65% to 90% observed once, and the top ten hold approximately 11%. The sequenced sample consisted of peripheral blood. These TCRs come from a human donor in a cohort sampled during active COVID-19. The CDR3 runs from the conserved cysteine through the conserved F or W. D genes are given only for firm matches. For some rows the clone size is stated as once, few or many, or as a class when expanded; others skip it.

cdr3_length: 17; d_call: TRBD2; v_call: TRBV15; clone_size: -; j_call: TRBJ2-3; cdr3_nt: TGTGCCACCAGCACCCGAGCGGGAGGGGACAGGACAGATACGCAGTATTTT; cdr3_aa: CATSTRAGGDRTDTQYF
cdr3_length: 14; d_call: -; v_call: TRBV11-2; clone_size: few; j_call: TRBJ2-7; cdr3_nt: TGTGCCAGCAGCTTAGATCTTCTCTCCTACGAGCAGTACTTC; cdr3_aa: CASSLDLLSYEQYF
cdr3_length: 17; d_call: TRBD2; v_call: TRBV5-8; clone_size: -; j_call: TRBJ2-1; cdr3_nt: TGTGCCAGCAGCTTGGTCGGTTCTAGCGGGAGCTACAATGAGCAGTTCTTC; cdr3_aa: CASSLVGSSGSYNEQFF
cdr3_length: 17; d_call: TRBD2; v_call: TRBV6-2/TRBV6-3; clone_size: -; j_call: TRBJ2-1; cdr3_nt: TGTGCCAGCAGTTATTCAGCGACTAGCAGATCCTACAATGAGCAGTTCTTC; cdr3_aa: CASSYSATSRSYNEQFF
cdr3_length: 15; d_call: TRBD2; v_call: TRBV24-1; clone_size: -; j_call: TRBJ2-1; cdr3_nt: TGTGCCACCAGTGAAAGCGGGAGGGCCAACAATGAGCAGTTCTTC; cdr3_aa: CATSESGRANNEQFF
cdr3_length: 13; d_call: TRBD1; v_call: TRBV4-1; clone_size: -; j_call: TRBJ1-2; cdr3_nt: TGCGCCAGCAGCCAGGGGACAGGGTATGGCTACACCTTC; cdr3_aa: CASSQGTGYGYTF
cdr3_length: 16; d_call: -; v_call: TRBV28; clone_size: once; j_call: TRBJ2-3; cdr3_nt: TGTGCCAGCAGTTTTGTCGCAGGCGATCCGGCGGATACGCAGTATTTT; cdr3_aa: CASSFVAGDPADTQYF
cdr3_length: 16; d_call: TRBD1; v_call: TRBV7-2; clone_size: -; j_call: TRBJ1-1; cdr3_nt: TGTGCCAGCAGCTTAGCTAGGGGACAGGGGAACACTGAAGCTTTCTTT; cdr3_aa: CASSLARGQGNTEAFF
cdr3_length: 16; d_call: TRBD2; v_call: TRBV5-4; clone_size: -; j_call: TRBJ2-5; cdr3_nt: TGTGCCAGCAGACCGGGACTAGGGGGGGGACAAGAGACCCAGTACTTC; cdr3_aa: CASRPGLGGGQETQYF
cdr3_length: 14; d_call: -; v_call: TRBV5-1; clone_size: -; j_call: TRBJ2-2; cdr3_nt: TGCGCCAGCAGCTCAACAGTGAACACCGGGGAGCTGTTTTTT; cdr3_aa: CASSSTVNTGELFF
cdr3_length: 12; d_call: -; v_call: TRBV7-2; clone_size: -; j_call: TRBJ1-1; cdr3_nt: TGTGCCAGCAGCAAAGCGGGGTTGCGAGCTTTCTTT; cdr3_aa: CASSKAGLRAFF
cdr3_length: 15; d_call: TRBD2; v_call: TRBV28; clone_size: -; j_call: TRBJ2-3; cdr3_nt: TGTGCCAGCAGCGGAACGGGACTAGCGGGAGTTACGCAGTATTTT; cdr3_aa: CASSGTGLAGVTQYF
cdr3_length: 16; d_call: -; v_call: TRBV5-4; clone_size: -; j_call: TRBJ2-3; cdr3_nt: TGTGCCAGCAGCGGGTCTAGAGCCGAGGGCACAGATACGCAGTATTTT; cdr3_aa: CASSGSRAEGTDTQYF
cdr3_length: 16; d_call: TRBD1; v_call: TRBV4-3; clone_size: -; j_call: TRBJ2-5; cdr3_nt: TGCGCCAGCAGCCACCCACCGGGACAGATGGGAGAGACCCAGTACTTC; cdr3_aa: CASSHPPGQMGETQYF
cdr3_length: 11; d_call: -; v_call: TRBV6-5; clone_size: -; j_call: TRBJ2-3; cdr3_nt: TGTGCCAGCAGTTACCGGGATACGCAGTATTTT; cdr3_aa: CASSYRDTQYF
cdr3_length: 15; d_call: TRBD1; v_call: TRBV6-2/TRBV6-3; clone_size: -; j_call: TRBJ1-1; cdr3_nt: TGTGCCAGCAGTACGAGTAGGGGGCTTAACACTGAAGCTTTCTTT; cdr3_aa: CASSTSRGLNTEAFF
cdr3_length: 14; d_call: TRBD1; v_call: TRBV7-6; clone_size: few; j_call: TRBJ2-5; cdr3_nt: TGTGCCAGCAGCGCGACAGGGGGTGGGGAGACCCAGTACTTC; cdr3_aa: CASSATGGGETQYF
cdr3_length: 17; d_call: TRBD1; v_call: TRBV4-3; clone_size: -; j_call: TRBJ1-1; cdr3_nt: TGCGCCAGCAGCCAAGGCCAGGGGGCGAACATGAACACTGAAGCTTTCTTT; cdr3_aa: CASSQGQGANMNTEAFF
cdr3_length: 14; d_call: TRBD1; v_call: TRBV7-2; clone_size: -; j_call: TRBJ1-2; cdr3_nt: TGTGCCAGCAGCTCCCTCCAGGGGGCGGGAGGCTACACCTTC; cdr3_aa: CASSSLQGAGGYTF
cdr3_length: 15; d_call: -; v_call: TRBV4-3; clone_size: -; j_call: TRBJ1-3; cdr3_nt: TGCGCCAGCAGCCCCACAGTTAGCTCTGGAAACACCATATATTTT; cdr3_aa: CASSPTVSSGNTIYF
cdr3_length: 15; d_call: TRBD1; v_call: TRBV11-1; clone_size: -; j_call: TRBJ2-3; cdr3_nt: TGTGCCAGCAGGAGGACAGGGCCCGCCACAGATACGCAGTATTTT; cdr3_aa: CASRRTGPATDTQYF
cdr3_length: 13; d_call: TRBD2; v_call: TRBV29-1; clone_size: -; j_call: TRBJ2-5; cdr3_nt: TGCAGCGTTGCCGGGAGGGCCGGAGAGACCCAGTACTTC; cdr3_aa: CSVAGRAGETQYF
cdr3_length: 13; d_call: -; v_call: TRBV30; clone_size: -; j_call: TRBJ2-7; cdr3_nt: TGTGCCTGGAGTACGGCAGGGTTACACGAGCAGTACTTC; cdr3_aa: CAWSTAGLHEQYF
cdr3_length: 12; d_call: -; v_call: TRBV6-2/TRBV6-3; clone_size: -; j_call: TRBJ1-1; cdr3_nt: TGTGCCAGCAGTTACGGCCCTAGGGAAGCTTTCTTT; cdr3_aa: CASSYGPREAFF
cdr3_length: 14; d_call: -; v_call: TRBV4-2; clone_size: few; j_call: TRBJ1-1; cdr3_nt: TGTGCCAGCAGCCAAGGGCAGATGAACACTGAAGCTTTCTTT; cdr3_aa: CASSQGQMNTEAFF
cdr3_length: 17; d_call: TRBD2; v_call: TRBV6-1; clone_size: -; j_call: TRBJ2-2; cdr3_nt: TGTGCCAGCAGGGAAAGAGGACTAGCGGGAGGTACCGGGGAGCTGTTTTTT; cdr3_aa: CASRERGLAGGTGELFF
cdr3_length: 16; d_call: TRBD1; v_call: TRBV7-6; clone_size: -; j_call: TRBJ1-4; cdr3_nt: TGTGCCAGCAGCGGCCCGACAGGGGCCGTTAATGAAAAACTGTTTTTT; cdr3_aa: CASSGPTGAVNEKLFF
cdr3_length: 17; d_call: -; v_call: TRBV7-2; clone_size: -; j_call: TRBJ1-5; cdr3_nt: TGTGCCAGCAGCGCGAGTTGGCAGGACTATAGCAATCAGCCCCAGCATTTT; cdr3_aa: CASSASWQDYSNQPQHF
cdr3_length: 14; d_call: TRBD1; v_call: TRBV6-5; clone_size: few; j_call: TRBJ2-7; cdr3_nt: TGTGCCAGCAGTCATCGGGACAGCTCCTACGAGCAGTACTTC; cdr3_aa: CASSHRDSSYEQYF
cdr3_length: 15; d_call: -; v_call: TRBV4-3; clone_size: -; j_call: TRBJ2-7; cdr3_nt: TGCGCCAGCAGCCAAGATAGCACAGGGAGCTACGAGCAGTACTTC; cdr3_aa: CASSQDSTGSYEQYF
cdr3_length: 17; d_call: TRBD1; v_call: TRBV30; clone_size: -; j_call: TRBJ2-1; cdr3_nt: TGTGCCTGGAGTCCAAACGCCCGGGACAGCAGATACAATGAGCAGTTCTTC; cdr3_aa: CAWSPNARDSRYNEQFF